The clone carrying this T cell receptor beta chain was counted many times. Lactation, pregnancy, other autoimmune disease or uncontrolled infection led to exclusion of patients. Drawn at first hyperthyroidism diagnosis, the blood sample preceded any ophthalmopathy symptoms. The data stem from a study of T cells in Graves' hyperthyroidism and ophthalmopathy. The CDR3 covers 12 residues. Deletions cut 7 bases from V and 2 bases from J, with 8 bases between. The CDR3 regions of TCR beta were amplified from RNA transcripts. First-round RT-PCR of the TCR CDR3 relied on the HTBI primer set. One entry per CDR3 protein results from TCRdb running MiXCR on the multiplex PCR reads. The sample holds around 250,000 distinct CDR3 sequences, about 14% seen once.

The source is a woman aged 40 to 50 with Graves' hyperthyroidism that later progressed to Graves' ophthalmopathy. Sample: blood. V gene TRBV12-3 or TRBV12-4 combines with J gene TRBJ2-5; TRBD1 is a possible D gene (5 bases). The CDR3 spells CASTGSQETQYF. CDR3 sequence (DNA): TGTGCCAGCACAGGGTCACAAGAGACCCAGTACTTC.